The rows below give T cell receptor beta chains drawn from one sample of a study of blood T cells in healthy people across ages. From the 5' RACE reads, TCRdb called clonotypes with MiXCR, one entry per CDR3 protein. The sample consists of 550,000 to 800,000 distinct CDR3 sequences, 20% to 25% of them appearing once. The sample taken for sequencing was blood. The receptors here all came from an older man in good health. CDR3s include the opening cysteine and the closing phenylalanine or tryptophan. Each record gives: D gene, clone size, J gene, V gene, CDR3 protein, CDR3 DNA. A D gene is named only where the DNA matches it firmly. The size of a clone is reported for some rows only, either as once, few or many, or as a class for expanded clones.

d_gene: NA
abundance: NA
j_gene: TRBJ1-2
v_gene: TRBV28
CDR3aa: CASRNPANYGYTF
CDR3nt: TGTGCCAGCAGGAACCCAGCTAACTATGGCTACACCTTC

d_gene: NA
abundance: NA
j_gene: TRBJ2-7
v_gene: TRBV14
CDR3aa: CASSQSVLTYEQYF
CDR3nt: TGTGCCAGCAGCCAATCAGTACTGACCTACGAGCAGTACTTC

d_gene: NA
abundance: NA
j_gene: TRBJ2-4
v_gene: TRBV10-3
CDR3aa: CAISESKNIQYF
CDR3nt: TGTGCCATTAGTGAATCCAAAAACATTCAGTACTTC

d_gene: NA
abundance: NA
j_gene: TRBJ2-5
v_gene: TRBV5-1
CDR3aa: CASSSQGRVETQYF
CDR3nt: TGCGCCAGCAGCTCCCAGGGCAGGGTGGAGACCCAGTACTTC

d_gene: NA
abundance: NA
j_gene: TRBJ1-2
v_gene: TRBV6-1
CDR3aa: CASSTLPGRLGANYGYTF
CDR3nt: TGTGCCAGCAGTACCCTACCGGGCAGGTTAGGAGCTAACTATGGCTACACCTTC

d_gene: NA
abundance: many
j_gene: TRBJ2-5
v_gene: TRBV12-3/TRBV12-4
CDR3aa: CASSRRGGSETQYF
CDR3nt: TGTGCCAGCAGTCGCAGGGGCGGATCGGAGACCCAGTACTTC

d_gene: NA
abundance: NA
j_gene: TRBJ1-3
v_gene: TRBV25-1
CDR3aa: CASSELTGTGNTIYF
CDR3nt: TGTGCCAGCAGTGAATTAACCGGGACTGGAAACACCATATATTTT

d_gene: NA
abundance: NA
j_gene: TRBJ2-5
v_gene: TRBV10-3
CDR3aa: CAIRSGVETQYF
CDR3nt: TGTGCCATCAGGTCTGGGGTGGAGACCCAGTACTTC

d_gene: TRBD2
abundance: few
j_gene: TRBJ2-1
v_gene: TRBV12-3/TRBV12-4
CDR3aa: CASRVLAGVENEQFF
CDR3nt: TGTGCCAGCAGAGTACTAGCGGGAGTAGAGAATGAGCAGTTCTTC

d_gene: NA
abundance: NA
j_gene: TRBJ2-7
v_gene: TRBV2
CDR3aa: CASTGTRSYEQYF
CDR3nt: TGTGCCAGCACAGGGACGAGATCTTACGAGCAGTACTTC

d_gene: TRBD2
abundance: NA
j_gene: TRBJ2-3
v_gene: TRBV20-1
CDR3aa: CSANGLAGRTDTQYF
CDR3nt: TGCAGTGCTAACGGACTAGCGGGACGCACAGATACGCAGTATTTT

d_gene: TRBD2
abundance: NA
j_gene: TRBJ2-2
v_gene: TRBV18
CDR3aa: CASSPLAGKNTGELFF
CDR3nt: TGTGCCAGCTCACCCCTAGCGGGAAAGAACACCGGGGAGCTGTTTTTT

d_gene: NA
abundance: NA
j_gene: TRBJ1-2
v_gene: TRBV7-9
CDR3aa: CASSLIGTLEVYTF
CDR3nt: TGTGCCAGCAGCTTAATCGGGACTCTAGAGGTTTACACCTTC

d_gene: TRBD1
abundance: few
j_gene: TRBJ2-7
v_gene: TRBV4-1
CDR3aa: CASSQTGGPTGQYF
CDR3nt: TGCGCCAGCAGCCAAACAGGGGGACCTACGGGGCAGTACTTC

d_gene: NA
abundance: NA
j_gene: TRBJ2-7
v_gene: TRBV6-5
CDR3aa: CASSGDIVPYEQYF
CDR3nt: TGTGCCAGCAGTGGGGACATCGTTCCCTACGAGCAGTACTTC

d_gene: NA
abundance: few
j_gene: TRBJ2-4
v_gene: TRBV5-1
CDR3aa: CASSLAGAHKNIQYF
CDR3nt: TGCGCCAGCAGCTTGGCAGGGGCCCACAAAAACATTCAGTACTTC

d_gene: NA
abundance: many
j_gene: TRBJ1-1
v_gene: TRBV29-1
CDR3aa: CSVVPGLTEAFF
CDR3nt: TGCAGCGTTGTACCCGGGCTCACTGAAGCTTTCTTT

d_gene: NA
abundance: NA
j_gene: TRBJ2-2
v_gene: TRBV27
CDR3aa: CASSPRAASAGELFF
CDR3nt: TGTGCCAGCAGTCCCCGGGCAGCATCGGCCGGGGAGCTGTTTTTT

d_gene: TRBD2
abundance: few
j_gene: TRBJ2-7
v_gene: TRBV28
CDR3aa: CASSFQTSGRYEQYF
CDR3nt: TGTGCCAGCAGTTTCCAGACTAGCGGACGTTACGAGCAGTACTTC

d_gene: NA
abundance: NA
j_gene: TRBJ2-3
v_gene: TRBV4-2
CDR3aa: CASSQVGRRGSDTQYF
CDR3nt: TGTGCCAGCAGCCAAGTGGGTAGGAGAGGATCAGATACGCAGTATTTT

d_gene: NA
abundance: many
j_gene: TRBJ2-3
v_gene: TRBV5-1
CDR3aa: CASNLGGQRTDTQYF
CDR3nt: TGCGCCAGCAACCTCGGGGGACAGCGCACAGATACGCAGTATTTT

d_gene: TRBD2
abundance: NA
j_gene: TRBJ2-2
v_gene: TRBV20-1
CDR3aa: CSARASGATGELFF
CDR3nt: TGCAGTGCTAGGGCTAGCGGGGCCACCGGGGAGCTGTTTTTT

d_gene: NA
abundance: NA
j_gene: TRBJ1-1
v_gene: TRBV7-3
CDR3aa: CACSSSMNTEAFF
CDR3nt: TGTGCCTGCAGCTCGAGTATGAACACTGAAGCTTTCTTT

d_gene: TRBD1
abundance: few
j_gene: TRBJ2-4
v_gene: TRBV18
CDR3aa: CASSPMGQGAGAKNIQYF
CDR3nt: TGTGCCAGCTCACCTATGGGACAGGGGGCCGGGGCCAAAAACATTCAGTACTTC

d_gene: NA
abundance: NA
j_gene: TRBJ1-5
v_gene: TRBV20-1
CDR3aa: CSAAGSGNQPQHF
CDR3nt: TGCAGTGCTGCAGGGAGCGGCAATCAGCCCCAGCATTTT

d_gene: NA
abundance: few
j_gene: TRBJ1-6
v_gene: TRBV6-6
CDR3aa: CASSYRDRNSPLHF
CDR3nt: TGTGCCAGCAGTTACCGGGACCGGAATTCACCCCTCCACTTT

d_gene: TRBD1
abundance: NA
j_gene: TRBJ1-4
v_gene: TRBV5-1
CDR3aa: CASSSGQVNEKLFF
CDR3nt: TGCGCCAGCAGCTCGGGACAGGTTAATGAAAAACTGTTTTTT

d_gene: TRBD2
abundance: few
j_gene: TRBJ2-1
v_gene: TRBV27
CDR3aa: CVSSYQAGVGDEQFF
CDR3nt: TGTGTCAGCAGCTACCAAGCGGGAGTGGGCGATGAGCAGTTCTTC

d_gene: TRBD2
abundance: many
j_gene: TRBJ2-7
v_gene: TRBV2
CDR3aa: CASTPGLAGDEQYF
CDR3nt: TGTGCCAGCACCCCAGGACTAGCGGGAGACGAGCAGTACTTC